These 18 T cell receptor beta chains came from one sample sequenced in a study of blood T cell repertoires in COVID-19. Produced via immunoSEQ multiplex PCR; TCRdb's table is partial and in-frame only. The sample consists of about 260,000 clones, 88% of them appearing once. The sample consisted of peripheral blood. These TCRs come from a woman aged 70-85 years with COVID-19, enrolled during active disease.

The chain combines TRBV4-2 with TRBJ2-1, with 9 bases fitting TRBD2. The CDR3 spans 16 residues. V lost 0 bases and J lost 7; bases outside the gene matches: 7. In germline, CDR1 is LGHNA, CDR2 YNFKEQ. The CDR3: CASSQDLAGVSNEQFF. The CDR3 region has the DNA TGTGCCAGCAGCCAAGATTTAGCGGGAGTAAGTAATGAGCAGTTCTTC.

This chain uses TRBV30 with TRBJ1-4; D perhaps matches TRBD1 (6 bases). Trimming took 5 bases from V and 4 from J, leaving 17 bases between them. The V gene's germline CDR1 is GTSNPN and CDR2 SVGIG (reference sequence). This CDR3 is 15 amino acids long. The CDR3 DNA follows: TGTGCCTGGCTGGCCAGGGGCAGAGTTAATGAAAAACTGTTTTTT. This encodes CAWLARGRVNEKLFF.

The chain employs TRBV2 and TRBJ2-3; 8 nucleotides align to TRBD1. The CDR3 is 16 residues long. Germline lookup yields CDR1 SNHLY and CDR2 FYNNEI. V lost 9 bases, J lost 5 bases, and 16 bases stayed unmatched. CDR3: CASKVNTGGFGDTQYF. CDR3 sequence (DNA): TGTGCCAGTAAGGTTAATACAGGGGGATTTGGAGATACGCAGTATTTT.

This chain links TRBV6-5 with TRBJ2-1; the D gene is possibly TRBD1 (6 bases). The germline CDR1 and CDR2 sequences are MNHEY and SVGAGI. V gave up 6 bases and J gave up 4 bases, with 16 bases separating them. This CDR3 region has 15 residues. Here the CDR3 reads CASRSGQRIYNEQFF. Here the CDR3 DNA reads TGTGCCAGCAGGTCAGGACAGAGAATTTACAATGAGCAGTTCTTC.

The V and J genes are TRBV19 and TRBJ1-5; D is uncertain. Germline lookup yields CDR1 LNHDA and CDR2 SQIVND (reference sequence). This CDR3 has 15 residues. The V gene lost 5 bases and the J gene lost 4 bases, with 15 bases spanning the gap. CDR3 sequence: CASSSSRIGNQPQHF. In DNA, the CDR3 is TGTGCCAGTAGTTCGTCGCGGATTGGGAATCAGCCCCAGCATTTT.

The CDR3 DNA sequence: TGTGCCATCAGTGCCGAGGTATATAATTCACCCCTCCACTTT. Protein: CAISAEVYNSPLHF. This chain uses TRBV10-3 with TRBJ1-6; no reliable D call. Germline values: CDR1 ENHRY, CDR2 SYGVKD. This CDR3 is 14 amino acids long. Trimming removed 4 bases at V and 4 bases at J, with 8 bases between.

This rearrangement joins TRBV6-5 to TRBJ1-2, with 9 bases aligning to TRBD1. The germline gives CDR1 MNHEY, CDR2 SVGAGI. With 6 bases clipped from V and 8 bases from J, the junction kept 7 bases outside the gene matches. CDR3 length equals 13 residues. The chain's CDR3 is CASRRRTGAGYTF. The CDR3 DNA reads TGTGCCAGCAGACGGAGGACAGGGGCCGGCTACACCTTC.

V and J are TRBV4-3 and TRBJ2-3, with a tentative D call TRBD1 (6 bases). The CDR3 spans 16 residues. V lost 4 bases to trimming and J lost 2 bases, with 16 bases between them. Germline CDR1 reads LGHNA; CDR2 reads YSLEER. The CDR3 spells CASSPRQEKITDTQYF. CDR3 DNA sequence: TGCGCCAGCAGCCCCCGACAGGAAAAGATCACAGATACGCAGTATTTT.

CDR3 sequence (DNA): TGTGCCTGGACTGGGCTAGCGAACAATGAGCAGTTCTTC. Its protein product is CAWTGLANNEQFF. The J gene is TRBJ2-1, the V gene TRBV30; D may be TRBD2 (6 bases). The CDR3 spans 13 residues. Trimming pared 4 bases from V and 5 bases from J, leaving 12 bases between. Germline CDR1 and CDR2: GTSNPN and SVGIG (reference sequence).

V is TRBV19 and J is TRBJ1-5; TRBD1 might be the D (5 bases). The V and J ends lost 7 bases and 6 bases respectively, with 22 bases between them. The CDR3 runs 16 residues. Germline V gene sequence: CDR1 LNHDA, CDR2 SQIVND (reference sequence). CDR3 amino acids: CASTTIPRGGSQPQHF. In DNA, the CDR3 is TGTGCCAGTACCACTATACCACGGGGGGGGAGTCAGCCCCAGCATTTT. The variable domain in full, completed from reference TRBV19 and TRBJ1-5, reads DGGITQSPKYLFRKEGQNVTLSCEQNLNHDAMYWYRQDPGQGLRLIYYSQIVNDFQKGDIAEGYSVSREKKESFPLTVTSAQKNPTAFYLCASTTIPRGGSQPQHFGDGTRLSIL.

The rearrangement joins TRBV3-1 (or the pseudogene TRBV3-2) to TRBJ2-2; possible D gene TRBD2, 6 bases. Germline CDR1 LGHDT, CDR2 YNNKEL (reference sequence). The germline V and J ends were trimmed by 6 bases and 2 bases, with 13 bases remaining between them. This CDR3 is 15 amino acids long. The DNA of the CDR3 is TGTGCCAGCAGGAAGGGGACTTCAAACACCGGGGAGCTGTTTTTT. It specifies CASRKGTSNTGELFF.

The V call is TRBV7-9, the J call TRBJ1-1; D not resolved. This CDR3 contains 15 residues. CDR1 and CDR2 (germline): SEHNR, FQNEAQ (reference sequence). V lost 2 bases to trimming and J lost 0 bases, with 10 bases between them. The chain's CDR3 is CASSLQRGLNTEAFF. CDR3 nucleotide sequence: TGTGCCAGCAGCTTACAGCGCGGCCTGAACACTGAAGCTTTCTTT.

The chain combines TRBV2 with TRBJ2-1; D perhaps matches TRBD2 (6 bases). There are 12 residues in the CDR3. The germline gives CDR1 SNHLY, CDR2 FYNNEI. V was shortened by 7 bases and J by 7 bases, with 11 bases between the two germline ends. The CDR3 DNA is TGTGCCAGCATGTCCGGGGGAAATGAGCAGTTCTTC. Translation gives CASMSGGNEQFF.

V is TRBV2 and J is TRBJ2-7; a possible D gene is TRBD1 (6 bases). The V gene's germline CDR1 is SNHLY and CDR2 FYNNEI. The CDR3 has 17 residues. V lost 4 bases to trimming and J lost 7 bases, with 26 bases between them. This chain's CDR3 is CASSVLYPGDTPIEQYF. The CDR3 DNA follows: TGTGCCAGCAGTGTTCTTTATCCTGGGGACACGCCGATTGAGCAGTACTTC.

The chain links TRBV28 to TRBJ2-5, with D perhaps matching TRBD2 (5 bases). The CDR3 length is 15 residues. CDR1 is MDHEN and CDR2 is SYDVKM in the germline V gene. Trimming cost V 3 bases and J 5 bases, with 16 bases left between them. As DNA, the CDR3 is TGTGCCAGCAGTTTCAACCCTTTAAGAGGGGAGACCCAGTACTTC. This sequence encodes CASSFNPLRGETQYF.

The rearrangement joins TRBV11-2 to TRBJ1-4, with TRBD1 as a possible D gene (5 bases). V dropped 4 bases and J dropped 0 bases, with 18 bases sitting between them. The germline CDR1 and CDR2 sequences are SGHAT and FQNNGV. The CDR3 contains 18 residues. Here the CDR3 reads CASSSIQGKFTTNEKLFF. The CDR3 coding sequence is TGTGCCAGCAGCTCAATCCAGGGAAAATTTACAACTAATGAAAAACTGTTTTTT.

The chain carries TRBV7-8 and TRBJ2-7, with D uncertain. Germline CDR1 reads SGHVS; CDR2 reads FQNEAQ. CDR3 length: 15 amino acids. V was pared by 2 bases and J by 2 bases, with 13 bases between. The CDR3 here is CASSLRPGPAYEQYF. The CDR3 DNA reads TGTGCCAGCAGCTTACGCCCCGGTCCTGCCTACGAGCAGTACTTC.

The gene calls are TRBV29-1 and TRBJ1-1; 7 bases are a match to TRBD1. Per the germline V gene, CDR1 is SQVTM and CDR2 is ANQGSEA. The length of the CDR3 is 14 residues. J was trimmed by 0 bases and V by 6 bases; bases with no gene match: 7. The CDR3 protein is CSVGRQGLNTEAFF. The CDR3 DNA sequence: TGCAGCGTAGGCCGACAGGGTCTGAACACTGAAGCTTTCTTT.